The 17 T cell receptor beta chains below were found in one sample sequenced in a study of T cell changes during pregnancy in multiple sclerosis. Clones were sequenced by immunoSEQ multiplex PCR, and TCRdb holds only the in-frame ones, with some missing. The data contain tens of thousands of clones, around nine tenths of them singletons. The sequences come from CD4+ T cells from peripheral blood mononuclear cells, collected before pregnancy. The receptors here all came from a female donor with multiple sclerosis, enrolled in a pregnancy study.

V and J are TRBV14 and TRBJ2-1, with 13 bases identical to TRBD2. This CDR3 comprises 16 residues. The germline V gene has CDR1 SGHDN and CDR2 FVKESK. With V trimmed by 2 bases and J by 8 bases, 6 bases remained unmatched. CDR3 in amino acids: CASSQRLAGGIYEQFF. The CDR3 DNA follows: TGTGCCAGCAGCCAAAGACTAGCGGGGGGCATCTATGAGCAGTTCTTC. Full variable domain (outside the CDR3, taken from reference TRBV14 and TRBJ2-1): EAGVTQFPSHSVIEKGQTVTLRCDPISGHDNLYWYRRVMGKEIKFLLHFVKESKQDESGMPNNRFLAERTGGTYSTLKVQPAELEDSGVYFCASSQRLAGGIYEQFFGPGTRLTVL.

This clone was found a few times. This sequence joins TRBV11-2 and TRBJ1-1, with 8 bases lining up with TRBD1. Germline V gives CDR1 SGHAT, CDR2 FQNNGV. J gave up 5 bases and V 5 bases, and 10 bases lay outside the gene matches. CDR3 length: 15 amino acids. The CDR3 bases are TGTGCCAGCAGCCAGAGGACAGGGCGGCTGACTGAAGCTTTCTTT. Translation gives CASSQRTGRLTEAFF.

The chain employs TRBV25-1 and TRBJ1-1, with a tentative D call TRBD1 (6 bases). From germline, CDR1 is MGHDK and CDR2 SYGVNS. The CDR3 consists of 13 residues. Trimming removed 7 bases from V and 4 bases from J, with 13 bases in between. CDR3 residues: CASTQGQGTEAFF. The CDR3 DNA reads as TGTGCCAGCACCCAGGGGCAAGGCACTGAAGCTTTCTTT.

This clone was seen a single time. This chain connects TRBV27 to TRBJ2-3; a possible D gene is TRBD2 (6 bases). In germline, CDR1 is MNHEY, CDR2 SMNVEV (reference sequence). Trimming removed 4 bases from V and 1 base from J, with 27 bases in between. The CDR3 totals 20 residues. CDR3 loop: CASSSFNRGIPFPGTDTQYF. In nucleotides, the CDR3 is TGTGCCAGCAGTTCCTTTAATCGCGGGATTCCATTTCCCGGCACAGATACGCAGTATTTT.

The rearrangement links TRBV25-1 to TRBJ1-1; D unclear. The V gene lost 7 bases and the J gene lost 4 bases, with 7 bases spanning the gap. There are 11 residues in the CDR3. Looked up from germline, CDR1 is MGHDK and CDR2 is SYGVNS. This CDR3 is CASNTITEAFF. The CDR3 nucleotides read TGTGCCAGCAACACGATCACTGAAGCTTTCTTT.

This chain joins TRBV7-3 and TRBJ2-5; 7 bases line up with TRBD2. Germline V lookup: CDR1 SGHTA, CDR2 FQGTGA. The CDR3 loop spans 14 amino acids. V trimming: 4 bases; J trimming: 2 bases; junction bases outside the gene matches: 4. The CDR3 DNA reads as TGTGCCAGCAGCTCCCGGGGGGAACAAGAGACCCAGTACTTC. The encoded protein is CASSSRGEQETQYF. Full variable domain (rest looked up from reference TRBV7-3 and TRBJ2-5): GAGVSQTPSNKVTEKGKYVELRCDPISGHTALYWYRQSLGQGPEFLIYFQGTGAADDSGLPNDRFFAVRPEGSVSTLKIQRTERGDSAVYLCASSSRGEQETQYFGPGTRLLVL.

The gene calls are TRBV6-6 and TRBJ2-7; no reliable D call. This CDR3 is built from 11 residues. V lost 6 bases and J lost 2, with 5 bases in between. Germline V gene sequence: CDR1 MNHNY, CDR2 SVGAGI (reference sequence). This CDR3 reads CASSRAYEQYF. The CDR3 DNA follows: TGTGCCAGCAGCCGAGCCTACGAGCAGTACTTC.

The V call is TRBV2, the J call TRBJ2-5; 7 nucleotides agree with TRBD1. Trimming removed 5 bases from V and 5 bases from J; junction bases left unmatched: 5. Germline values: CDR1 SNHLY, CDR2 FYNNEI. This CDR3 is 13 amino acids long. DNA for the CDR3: TGTGCCAGCAGTCGGGACAGTGGGGAGACCCAGTACTTC. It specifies CASSRDSGETQYF. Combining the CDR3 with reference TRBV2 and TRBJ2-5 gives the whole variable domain EPEVTQTPSHQVTQMGQEVILRCVPISNHLYFYWYRQILGQKVEFLVSFYNNEISEKSEIFDDQFSVERPDGSNFTLKIRSTKLEDSAMYFCASSRDSGETQYFGPGTRLLVL.

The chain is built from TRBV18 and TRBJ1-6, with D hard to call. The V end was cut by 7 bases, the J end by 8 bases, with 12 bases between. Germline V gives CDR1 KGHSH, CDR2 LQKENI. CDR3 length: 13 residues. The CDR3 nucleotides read TGTGCCAGCTTACCTACGAGGGATTCACCCCTCCACTTT. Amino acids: CASLPTRDSPLHF. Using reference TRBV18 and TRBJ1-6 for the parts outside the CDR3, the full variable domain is NAGVMQNPRHLVRRRGQEARLRCSPMKGHSHVYWYRQLPEEGLKFMVYLQKENIIDESGMPKERFSAEFPKEGPSILRIQQVVRGDSAAYFCASLPTRDSPLHFGNGTRLTVT.

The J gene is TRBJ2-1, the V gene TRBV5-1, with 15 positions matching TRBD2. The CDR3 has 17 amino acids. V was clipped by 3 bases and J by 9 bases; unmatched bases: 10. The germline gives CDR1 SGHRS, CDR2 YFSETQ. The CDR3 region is CASSWGTSGGKSGEQFF. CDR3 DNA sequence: TGCGCCAGCAGCTGGGGGACTAGCGGGGGGAAGAGTGGTGAGCAGTTCTTC. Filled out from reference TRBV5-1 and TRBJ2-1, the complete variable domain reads KAGVTQTPRYLIKTRGQQVTLSCSPISGHRSVSWYQQTPGQGLQFLFEYFSETQRNKGNFPGRFSGRQFSNSRSEMNVSTLELGDSALYLCASSWGTSGGKSGEQFFGPGTRLTVL.

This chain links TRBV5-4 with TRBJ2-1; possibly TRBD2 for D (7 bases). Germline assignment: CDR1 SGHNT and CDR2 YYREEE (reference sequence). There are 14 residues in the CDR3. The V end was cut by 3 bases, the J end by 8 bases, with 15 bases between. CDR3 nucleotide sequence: TGTGCCAGCAGCTCCCTAGGGGGGGGGTATGAGCAGTTCTTC. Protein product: CASSSLGGGYEQFF.

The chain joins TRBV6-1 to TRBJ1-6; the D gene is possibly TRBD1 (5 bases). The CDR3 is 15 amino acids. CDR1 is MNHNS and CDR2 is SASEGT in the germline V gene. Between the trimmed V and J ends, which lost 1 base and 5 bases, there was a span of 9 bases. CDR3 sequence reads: CASSEVGLNNSPLHF. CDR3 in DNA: TGTGCCAGCAGTGAAGTGGGACTTAATAATTCACCCCTCCACTTT.

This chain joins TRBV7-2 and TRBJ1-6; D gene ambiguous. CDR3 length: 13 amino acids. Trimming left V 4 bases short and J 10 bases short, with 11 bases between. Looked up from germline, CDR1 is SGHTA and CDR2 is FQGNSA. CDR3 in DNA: TGTGCCAGCAGCTCGACCCCAGGCTCACCCCTCCACTTT. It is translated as CASSSTPGSPLHF.

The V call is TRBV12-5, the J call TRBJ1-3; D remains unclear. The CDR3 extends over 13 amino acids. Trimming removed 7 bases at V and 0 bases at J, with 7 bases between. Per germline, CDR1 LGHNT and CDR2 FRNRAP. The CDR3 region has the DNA TGTGCTAGTGTGGCCCCCTCTGGAAACACCATATATTTT. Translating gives CASVAPSGNTIYF. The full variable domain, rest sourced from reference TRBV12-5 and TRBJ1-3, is DARVTQTPRHKVTEMGQEVTMRCQPILGHNTVFWYRQTMMQGLELLAYFRNRAPLDDSGMPKDRFSAEMPDATLATLKIQPSEPRDSAVYFCASVAPSGNTIYFGEGSWLTVV.

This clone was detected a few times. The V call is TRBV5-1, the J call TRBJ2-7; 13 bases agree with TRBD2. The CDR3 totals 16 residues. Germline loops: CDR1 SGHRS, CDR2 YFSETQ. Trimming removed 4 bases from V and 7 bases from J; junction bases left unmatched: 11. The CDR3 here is CASSLTSGGRSVEQYF. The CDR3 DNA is TGCGCCAGCAGCCTGACTAGCGGGGGGCGATCTGTTGAGCAGTACTTC.

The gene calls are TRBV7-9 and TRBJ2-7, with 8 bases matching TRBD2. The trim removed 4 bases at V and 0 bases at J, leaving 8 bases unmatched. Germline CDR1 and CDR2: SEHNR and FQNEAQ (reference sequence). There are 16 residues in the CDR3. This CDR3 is CASSSVSGAHSYEQYF. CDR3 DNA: TGTGCCAGCAGCTCTGTTAGCGGGGCCCACTCCTACGAGCAGTACTTC.

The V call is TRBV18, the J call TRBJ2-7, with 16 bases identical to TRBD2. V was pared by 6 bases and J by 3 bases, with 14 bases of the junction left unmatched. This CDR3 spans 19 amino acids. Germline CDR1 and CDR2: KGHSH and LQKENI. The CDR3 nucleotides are TGTGCCAGCTCGCTCCGGCCCGGGACTAGCGGGAGGGACGGCTACGAGCAGTACTTC. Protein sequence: CASSLRPGTSGRDGYEQYF.